One sample yielded the 21 T cell receptor beta chains listed below, sequenced in a study of cytomegalovirus exposure and HLA in healthy donors. Generated by immunoSEQ multiplex PCR, the TCRdb table keeps only in-frame clones and is missing some. The profile covers 80,000 to 100,000 clones, with roughly nine tenths appearing a single time and roughly 3.7% taken by the ten largest. What was sequenced was PBMCs. These receptors all come from a woman in her twenties or thirties in good health and CMV-seronegative.

The genes are TRBV9 and TRBJ2-7; 13 bases match TRBD2. CDR3 length equals 14 residues. CDR1 and CDR2 from the germline V gene are SGDLS and YYNGEE. J was trimmed by 6 bases and V by 4 bases; bases with no gene match: 4. The CDR3 region has the DNA TGTGCCAGCAGCCCCCGGACTAGCGGGGGCGAGCAGTACTTC. It specifies CASSPRTSGGEQYF.

This CDR3 reads CASSYPGLLNTEAFF. The CDR3 nucleotides read TGTGCCAGCAGCTATCCGGGACTGCTGAACACTGAAGCTTTCTTT. The chain combines TRBV5-6 with TRBJ1-1, with D possibly being TRBD1 (5 bases). The V and J ends lost 3 bases and 0 bases respectively, with 12 bases between them. The CDR3 length is 15 residues. The germline V gene has CDR1 SGHDT and CDR2 YYEEEE.

V usage is TRBV5-1 and J usage is TRBJ1-2; the D is unclear. Trimming removed 0 bases from V and 1 base from J, with 7 bases in between. CDR3 length equals 14 residues. Germline V gene lookup returns CDR1 SGHRS and CDR2 YFSETQ. The CDR3 loop reads CASSLDADNYGYTF. In DNA, the CDR3 is TGCGCCAGCAGCTTGGATGCGGATAACTATGGCTACACCTTC.

In its sample, this clone was seen a few times. This chain connects TRBV14 to TRBJ1-5; D is unresolved. The CDR3 sequence is 13 residues long. CDR1 is SGHDN, CDR2 FVKESK, per germline. Between the trimmed V and J ends, which lost 2 bases and 4 bases, there was a span of 6 bases. CDR3 sequence: CASSQSGNQPQHF. CDR3 coding DNA: TGTGCCAGCAGCCAAAGCGGGAATCAGCCCCAGCATTTT.

This chain connects TRBV19 to TRBJ1-6; a possible D gene is TRBD1 (6 bases). The germline gives CDR1 LNHDA, CDR2 SQIVND (reference sequence). V was clipped by 8 bases and J by 7 bases, with 12 bases between them. The CDR3 contains 13 residues. CDR3 in amino acids: CASRQVGNSPLHF. In DNA, the CDR3 is TGTGCCAGTCGACAGGTTGGGAATTCACCCCTCCACTTT.

J is TRBJ1-2 and V is TRBV28; D may be TRBD1 (5 bases). CDR1 and CDR2 from the germline V gene are MDHEN and SYDVKM. This CDR3 comprises 14 residues. Trimming stripped 2 bases from V and 8 bases from J, with 15 bases between. The CDR3 bases are TGTGCCAGCAGTTTACCCAGGGATCGAGGAGGCTACACCTTC. Translation: CASSLPRDRGGYTF.

The CDR3 sequence is CASTTGVPTNTEAFF. For the CDR3, the DNA is TGTGCCAGCACTACAGGGGTTCCAACGAACACTGAAGCTTTCTTT. This chain connects TRBV5-4 to TRBJ1-1; 7 nucleotides agree with TRBD1. The CDR3 has 15 amino acids. Germline loops: CDR1 SGHNT, CDR2 YYREEE (reference sequence). Unmatched junction bases numbered 9, after V lost 6 bases and J lost 1 base.

V is TRBV5-6 and J is TRBJ2-1; D ambiguous. Germline-derived CDR1 and CDR2 are SGHDT and YYEEEE. The CDR3 has 13 residues. Trimming removed 0 bases at V and 9 bases at J, with 10 bases between. The CDR3, as DNA: TGTGCCAGCAGCTTGGCCGCAACGGGTGAGCAGTTCTTC. It specifies CASSLAATGEQFF. Together with reference TRBV5-6 and TRBJ2-1, the CDR3 gives the full variable domain: DAGVTQSPTHLIKTRGQQVTLRCSPKSGHDTVSWYQQALGQGPQFIFQYYEEEERQRGNFPDRFSGHQFPNYSSELNVNALLLGDSALYLCASSLAATGEQFFGPGTRLTVL.

The V gene is TRBV5-5, the J gene TRBJ2-7; 7 bases match TRBD1. The germline CDR1 and CDR2 sequences are SGHKS and YYEKEE (reference sequence). The CDR3 is 12 amino acids. The V segment lost 4 bases and the J segment 6 bases; nucleotides outside the gene matches: 4. The CDR3 loop is CASSATGPEQYF. The CDR3 DNA reads TGTGCCAGCAGCGCGACAGGGCCCGAGCAGTACTTC.

The chain couples TRBV19 to TRBJ1-6; maybe TRBD1 (6 bases). From germline, CDR1 is LNHDA and CDR2 SQIVND (reference sequence). There are 16 residues in the CDR3. The germline V and J ends were trimmed by 8 bases and 10 bases, with 24 bases remaining between them. The CDR3 here is CASGGAGRFLRSPLHF. Written as DNA, the CDR3 is TGTGCCAGTGGGGGGGCCGGACGCTTTCTAAGGTCACCCCTCCACTTT.

V gene TRBV5-1 combines with J gene TRBJ1-1; 7 positions agree with TRBD1. CDR1 and CDR2 from the germline V gene are SGHRS and YFSETQ. The V and J ends lost 4 bases and 5 bases, in that order; junction bases with no gene match: 5. The length of the CDR3 is 13 residues. In DNA form, the CDR3 reads TGCGCCAGCAGCCAGGGGGGCTGGACTGAAGCTTTCTTT. It is translated as CASSQGGWTEAFF.

The chain carries TRBV5-1 and TRBJ1-2, with 8 bases lining up with TRBD1. The CDR3 sequence is 14 residues long. The ends lost 2 bases at V and 4 bases at J; junction bases unmatched: 4. The germline V gene has CDR1 SGHRS and CDR2 YFSETQ. The CDR3 protein is CASSFGQGFYGYTF. CDR3 DNA sequence: TGCGCCAGCAGCTTCGGACAGGGCTTCTATGGCTACACCTTC. Drawing the rest from reference TRBV5-1 and TRBJ1-2, the complete variable domain is KAGVTQTPRYLIKTRGQQVTLSCSPISGHRSVSWYQQTPGQGLQFLFEYFSETQRNKGNFPGRFSGRQFSNSRSEMNVSTLELGDSALYLCASSFGQGFYGYTFGSGTRLTVV.

The chain links TRBV19 to TRBJ1-2, with TRBD1 identical over 7 bases. V lost 6 bases to trimming and J lost 7 bases; unmatched junction nucleotides: 5. Germline loops: CDR1 LNHDA, CDR2 SQIVND (reference sequence). CDR3 length: 12 amino acids. The CDR3 loop reads CASRTAGGGYTF. In nucleotides, the CDR3 is TGTGCCAGTAGAACCGCAGGGGGTGGCTACACCTTC.

V is TRBV7-2 and J is TRBJ1-3; no clear D. V was cut by 6 bases and J by 1 base, with 13 bases left in between. This CDR3 has 15 residues. Per the germline V gene, CDR1 is SGHTA and CDR2 is FQGNSA. The CDR3 loop reads CASSVNRGSGNTIYF. The CDR3 DNA reads as TGTGCCAGCAGTGTAAACCGGGGATCTGGAAACACCATATATTTT. Full variable domain (rest looked up from reference TRBV7-2 and TRBJ1-3): GAGVSQSPSNKVTEKGKDVELRCDPISGHTALYWYRQSLGQGLEFLIYFQGNSAPDKSGLPSDRFSAERTGGSVSTLTIQRTQQEDSAVYLCASSVNRGSGNTIYFGEGSWLTVV.

The J gene is TRBJ2-5, the V gene TRBV7-2, with D possibly being TRBD1 (6 bases). The CDR3 is made up of 17 amino acids. Between the trimmed V and J ends, which lost 4 bases and 4 bases, there was a span of 22 bases. Germline lookup yields CDR1 SGHTA and CDR2 FQGNSA. The CDR3 region has the DNA TGTGCCAGCAGCTCACAACGCAGGGTTTTAGGGGGAGAGACCCAGTACTTC. Protein product: CASSSQRRVLGGETQYF.

The genes are TRBV12-5 and TRBJ2-2; D unresolved. V was trimmed by 0 bases and J by 3 bases, leaving 8 bases between them. This CDR3 is 15 amino acids long. Germline V gene lookup returns CDR1 LGHNT and CDR2 FRNRAP. The CDR3 loop is CASGLVLEYTGELFF. The CDR3 DNA is TGTGCTAGTGGTTTGGTACTCGAATACACCGGGGAGCTGTTTTTT.

The sample holds a few counts of this clone. V and J are TRBV2 and TRBJ2-4; 14 bases fit TRBD2. The CDR3 is made up of 17 amino acids. Germline CDR1 is SNHLY and CDR2 is FYNNEI. V lost 4 bases and J lost 0; bases outside the gene matches: 2. CDR3 in DNA: TGTGCCAGCAGTGGACTAGCGGGGGGGGTAGCCAAAAACATTCAGTACTTC. It translates to CASSGLAGGVAKNIQYF.

J is TRBJ2-3 and V is TRBV11-3, with D tentatively TRBD2 (7 bases). Trimming removed 5 bases at V and 3 bases at J, with 15 bases between. This CDR3 comprises 15 residues. Per germline, CDR1 SGHNT and CDR2 YENEEA. The CDR3 sequence is CASSLGGAGTDTQYF. The DNA of the CDR3 is TGTGCCAGCAGCCTGGGGGGGGCCGGGACAGATACGCAGTATTTT.

This chain uses TRBV15 with TRBJ2-1; 8 bases map to TRBD2. The germline V gene has CDR1 LNHNV and CDR2 YYDKDF (reference sequence). The CDR3 has 21 amino acids. The ends lost 4 bases at V and 0 bases at J; junction bases unmatched: 20. CDR3 bases: TGTGCCACCAGCATAGAGATATGGGAACTAGCGGCCGAGAGCTCCTACAATGAGCAGTTCTTC. Translated, it gives CATSIEIWELAAESSYNEQFF.

The gene calls are TRBV9 and TRBJ2-1; 7 bases are shared with TRBD2. Germline loops: CDR1 SGDLS, CDR2 YYNGEE. J lost 8 bases, V lost 4 bases, and 3 bases had no gene match. CDR3 size: 12 residues. The CDR3 here is CASSSREYEQFF. CDR3 in DNA: TGTGCCAGCAGCTCGCGGGAGTATGAGCAGTTCTTC.

Here the CDR3 DNA reads TGTGCCAGCAGTTACTCCAGATCCGGCTACACCTTC. This gives the protein CASSYSRSGYTF. V and J are TRBV6-6 and TRBJ1-2; no clear D gene. CDR3 length: 12 residues. The germline V gene encodes CDR1 MNHNY and CDR2 SVGAGI (reference sequence). The V and J ends lost 0 bases and 8 bases respectively, with 7 bases between them.